This entry lists 26 T cell receptor beta chains sequenced from one sample in a study of OX40 agonist ivuxolimab in advanced cancers. Repertoires were generated with immunoSEQ multiplex PCR, while TCRdb's copy carries only in-frame clones and drops some. The table shows about 48,000 clones, with 83% occurring only once. The sample consisted of CD4+ or CD8+ T cells sorted from blood, taken in a trial of the OX40 agonist ivuxolimab. The receptors come from an adult with an advanced solid tumor such as melanoma, head and neck, liver or kidney cancer.

CDR3 sequence (DNA): TGTGCCATCAGAGGGGGCGGCACAGATACGCAGTATTTT. It is translated as CAIRGGGTDTQYF. The chain recombines TRBV7-2 with TRBJ2-3, with TRBD1 matching 7 bases. Germline CDR1 reads SGHTA; CDR2 reads FQGNSA. This CDR3 comprises 13 residues. Trimming at V came to 10 bases and at J to 1 base, leaving 5 bases not matched to a gene. The whole variable domain, remainder taken from reference TRBV7-2 and TRBJ2-3, is GAGVSQSPSNKVTEKGKDVELRCDPISGHTALYWYRQSLGQGLEFLIYFQGNSAPDKSGLPSDRFSAERTGGSVSTLTIQRTQQEDSAVYLCAIRGGGTDTQYFGPGTRLTVL.

The chain uses TRBV7-9 and TRBJ2-1, with 12 bases matching TRBD2. J was trimmed by 4 bases and V by 2 bases; bases with no gene match: 6. CDR1 is SEHNR and CDR2 is FQNEAQ in the germline V gene (reference sequence). The CDR3 runs to 17 residues. In DNA form, the CDR3 reads TGTGCCAGCAGCTTACGTGCGACTAGCGGGGGATACAATGAGCAGTTCTTC. Translation gives CASSLRATSGGYNEQFF.

This clone was recorded once. The chain has TRBV5-1 and TRBJ2-5; D unresolved. The V end was cut by 2 bases, the J end by 2 bases, with 13 bases between. The germline V gene encodes CDR1 SGHRS and CDR2 YFSETQ. This CDR3 spans 15 amino acids. The CDR3 bases are TGCGCCAGCAGCTTCGTGGGCGTAGGGCAAGAGACCCAGTACTTC. Its protein is CASSFVGVGQETQYF.

V is TRBV5-4 and J is TRBJ2-1; D is possibly TRBD1 or TRBD2 (5 bases each). V was trimmed by 4 bases and J by 6 bases, leaving 14 bases between them. CDR3 length equals 14 residues. Germline CDR1 reads SGHNT; CDR2 reads YYREEE (reference sequence). This chain's CDR3 is CASSPARGANEQFF. The CDR3 DNA reads TGTGCCAGCAGCCCGGCGCGAGGGGCCAATGAGCAGTTCTTC.

There are a few counts of this clone. This rearrangement joins TRBV19 to TRBJ1-6; D is ambiguous. Trimming shortened V by 4 bases and J by 8 bases, and 6 bases separated the two germline ends. This CDR3 contains 12 residues. Germline values: CDR1 LNHDA, CDR2 SQIVND (reference sequence). The chain's CDR3 is CASSTAYSPLHF. Written as DNA, the CDR3 is TGTGCCAGTAGTACCGCCTATTCACCCCTCCACTTT.

Note on this clone: Other nucleotide sequences in the sample specify the same CDR3. The J gene is TRBJ2-7, the V gene TRBV6-5, with D maybe TRBD1 (6 bases). The CDR3 extends over 13 amino acids. V lost 6 bases and J lost 6, with 15 bases in between. CDR1 MNHEY and CDR2 SVGAGI come from the germline V gene. The CDR3 protein is CASRQLQGPEQYF. The CDR3 DNA is TGTGCCAGCAGGCAACTACAGGGACCCGAGCAGTACTTC.

The chain links TRBV7-9 to TRBJ2-5; TRBD2 matches 8 bases. Germline V gene sequence: CDR1 SEHNR, CDR2 FQNEAQ (reference sequence). The CDR3 consists of 13 residues. V lost 7 bases to trimming and J lost 7 bases; unmatched junction nucleotides: 8. CDR3 bases: TGTGCCAGCAACCCTCTGGCGGGGGGGACCCAGTACTTC. Translation: CASNPLAGGTQYF. Full variable domain (outside the CDR3, taken from reference TRBV7-9 and TRBJ2-5): DTGVSQNPRHKITKRGQNVTFRCDPISEHNRLYWYRQTLGQGPEFLTYFQNEAQLEKSRLLSDRFSAERPKGSFSTLEIQRTEQGDSAMYLCASNPLAGGTQYFGPGTRLLVL.

The chain recombines TRBV11-2 with TRBJ1-4, with D perhaps matching TRBD1 (6 bases). The germline V gene encodes CDR1 SGHAT and CDR2 FQNNGV. The CDR3 is 14 residues long. V was shortened by 6 bases and J by 5 bases, with 13 bases between the two germline ends. The CDR3 sequence: CASSKNRANEKLFF. Written as DNA, the CDR3 is TGTGCCAGCAGTAAGAACAGGGCGAATGAAAAACTGTTTTTT.

J is TRBJ1-2 and V is TRBV4-2; D is unresolved. Trimming removed 0 bases at V and 0 bases at J, with 5 bases between. Germline assignment: CDR1 LGHNA and CDR2 YNFKEQ. The CDR3 has 14 amino acids. The CDR3 region is CASSQDTSNYGYTF. The CDR3 DNA follows: TGTGCCAGCAGCCAAGATACCTCTAACTATGGCTACACCTTC.

In this sample, this clone is medium-sized. The chain links TRBV18 to TRBJ1-5; D is undetermined. V lost 3 bases to trimming and J lost 3 bases, with 6 bases between them. The CDR3 spans 13 residues. Germline values: CDR1 KGHSH, CDR2 LQKENI. CDR3 nucleotides: TGTGCCAGCTCACCGGACGACAATCAGCCCCAGCATTTT. Translation gives CASSPDDNQPQHF.

The V call is TRBV4-1, the J call TRBJ2-3; D gene ambiguous. The germline V gene encodes CDR1 MGHRA and CDR2 YSYEKL. CDR3 length: 17 amino acids. With 3 bases removed from V and 3 bases from J, the gap between germline ends came to 19 bases. The CDR3 DNA reads TGCGCCAGCAGCCAGACCGTGAGCAGCCGGCGGACAGATACGCAGTATTTT. Its protein product is CASSQTVSSRRTDTQYF.

CDR3 protein: CASSNRWGALGEAFF. Here the CDR3 DNA reads TGTGCCAGCAGCAACAGATGGGGGGCCTTGGGTGAAGCTTTCTTT. The V and J genes are TRBV11-2 and TRBJ1-1, with D possibly TRBD1 on 6 matching bases. Germline V gene data show CDR1 as SGHAT and CDR2 as FQNNGV. The CDR3 runs to 15 residues. The V gene lost 5 bases and the J gene lost 7 bases, with 20 bases spanning the gap.

This clone appeared once. The chain joins TRBV6-5 to TRBJ2-7; D unclear. Looked up from germline, CDR1 is MNHEY and CDR2 is SVGAGI. Between the trimmed V and J ends, which lost 2 bases and 1 base, there was a span of 9 bases. This CDR3 comprises 14 residues. The CDR3 loop is CASSYGVGSYEQYF. The CDR3 DNA follows: TGTGCCAGCAGTTACGGAGTCGGGTCCTACGAGCAGTACTTC.

The chain joins TRBV29-1 to TRBJ1-5, with D tentatively TRBD1 (5 bases). Between the trimmed V and J ends, which lost 7 bases and 7 bases, there was a span of 17 bases. Per germline, CDR1 SQVTM and CDR2 ANQGSEA. The CDR3 covers 13 residues. This CDR3 is CSATRGKGQPQHF. The CDR3 nucleotides are TGCAGCGCAACGAGGGGAAAAGGGCAGCCCCAGCATTTT.

This chain links TRBV4-3 with TRBJ2-3; 10 positions agree with TRBD2. V shed 2 bases, J shed 2 bases, and the junction held 7 bases outside the gene matches. Germline loops: CDR1 LGHNA, CDR2 YSLEER. The length of the CDR3 is 17 residues. CDR3 protein: CASSQFPLAGFTDTQYF. CDR3 nucleotide sequence: TGCGCCAGCAGCCAATTCCCACTAGCGGGGTTCACAGATACGCAGTATTTT.

The V call is TRBV5-8, the J call TRBJ1-2; D gene ambiguous. Trimming pared 4 bases from V and 2 bases from J, leaving 21 bases between. This CDR3 spans 17 amino acids. The V gene's germline CDR1 is SGHTS and CDR2 YDEGEE. DNA for the CDR3: TGTGCCAGCAGCCCCATATACTCCAACCTTGGGAACTATGGCTACACCTTC. Translated: CASSPIYSNLGNYGYTF.

This clone occurred once. V and J are TRBV9 and TRBJ1-6; 7 nucleotides agree with TRBD1. The junction had 7 bases not matched to a gene; V was cut back by 3 bases and J by 7 bases. CDR1 is SGDLS and CDR2 is YYNGEE in the germline V gene. The CDR3 has 15 amino acids. CDR3 nucleotides: TGTGCCAGCAGCGAGGGGGCGCAGGCCAATTCACCCCTCCACTTT. It encodes CASSEGAQANSPLHF.

The rearrangement joins TRBV15 to TRBJ1-3; D remains ambiguous. Germline V gene lookup returns CDR1 LNHNV and CDR2 YYDKDF (reference sequence). This CDR3 is 17 amino acids long. Trimming took 3 bases from V and 0 from J, leaving 15 bases between them. CDR3 DNA: TGTGCCACCAGCAGCTCGGGATCCTTGAACTCTGGAAACACCATATATTTT. Protein: CATSSSGSLNSGNTIYF.

V and J are TRBV7-3 and TRBJ2-3; 7 bases align to TRBD2. Looked up from germline, CDR1 is SGHTA and CDR2 is FQGTGA. CDR3 length equals 13 residues. The ends lost 5 bases at V and 6 bases at J; junction bases unmatched: 5. The CDR3 sequence: CASSRGEGDTQYF. In DNA, the CDR3 is TGTGCCAGCAGCCGCGGGGAGGGGGATACGCAGTATTTT. Variable domain in full (rest from reference TRBV7-3 and TRBJ2-3): GAGVSQTPSNKVTEKGKYVELRCDPISGHTALYWYRQSLGQGPEFLIYFQGTGAADDSGLPNDRFFAVRPEGSVSTLKIQRTERGDSAVYLCASSRGEGDTQYFGPGTRLTVL.

This clone was picked up a small number of times. The chain couples TRBV14 to TRBJ1-1; TRBD1 is a possible D gene (6 bases). CDR3 length: 14 residues. Germline CDR1 and CDR2: SGHDN and FVKESK. V lost 4 bases, J lost 8 bases, and 17 bases lay in between. CDR3 residues: CASSPGDRRREAFF. CDR3 in DNA: TGTGCCAGCAGCCCCGGAGACAGGAGAAGAGAAGCTTTCTTT. Variable domain in full (rest from reference TRBV14 and TRBJ1-1): EAGVTQFPSHSVIEKGQTVTLRCDPISGHDNLYWYRRVMGKEIKFLLHFVKESKQDESGMPNNRFLAERTGGTYSTLKVQPAELEDSGVYFCASSPGDRRREAFFGQGTRLTVV.

The chain is built from TRBV5-1 and TRBJ2-2; TRBD1 might be the D (6 bases). The CDR3 loop spans 13 amino acids. The germline V gene has CDR1 SGHRS and CDR2 YFSETQ. Trimming took 9 bases from V and 3 from J, leaving 12 bases between them. CDR3 sequence: CATEQGYTGELFF. The CDR3 region has the DNA TGCGCCACAGAGCAGGGGTACACCGGGGAGCTGTTTTTT.

The chain has TRBV19 and TRBJ2-1; no definite D call. Trimming shortened V by 3 bases and J by 7 bases, and 10 bases separated the two germline ends. This CDR3 is 13 amino acids long. CDR1 and CDR2 from the germline V gene are LNHDA and SQIVND (reference sequence). CDR3 loop: CASSMVLTNEQFF. CDR3 coding DNA: TGTGCCAGTAGTATGGTACTCACGAATGAGCAGTTCTTC.

This clone was observed a single time. J is TRBJ1-1 and V is TRBV9; D remains ambiguous. V lost 4 bases and J lost 8, with 6 bases in between. CDR3 length equals 10 residues. Germline V lookup: CDR1 SGDLS, CDR2 YYNGEE. The CDR3 DNA reads TGTGCCAGCAGCCCCCGAGAAGCTTTCTTT. Protein sequence: CASSPREAFF.

The chain links TRBV9 to TRBJ2-7, with 9 bases matching TRBD1. J was trimmed by 3 bases and V by 0 bases; bases with no gene match: 7. Per the germline V gene, CDR1 is SGDLS and CDR2 is YYNGEE. The CDR3 totals 16 residues. DNA of the CDR3: TGTGCCAGCAGCGTAGGGGACAGGGCGGGGAGCTACGAGCAGTACTTC. Translated: CASSVGDRAGSYEQYF.

The chain couples TRBV7-9 to TRBJ1-1; 11 nucleotides align to TRBD1. Germline trimming cut 7 bases from V and 1 base from J; bases unmatched to any gene: 5. This CDR3 is 15 amino acids long. Germline V gene lookup returns CDR1 SEHNR and CDR2 FQNEAQ (reference sequence). The CDR3 sequence: CASTGQGAANTEAFF. CDR3 nucleotide sequence: TGTGCCAGCACAGGACAGGGGGCCGCGAACACTGAAGCTTTCTTT.

This sequence joins TRBV5-4 and TRBJ2-7; 10 bases match TRBD1. Germline-derived CDR1 and CDR2 are SGHNT and YYREEE (reference sequence). The CDR3 has 15 residues. V lost 4 bases to trimming and J lost 3 bases; unmatched junction nucleotides: 7. The DNA for the CDR3 is TGTGCCAGCAGCCCCGGGACAGGGGTTATCTACGAGCAGTACTTC. Translated: CASSPGTGVIYEQYF.